This T cell receptor (beta chain) is drawn from a study of neurological immune-mediated disorders. Trimming left V 4 bases short and J 3 bases short, with 13 bases between. This CDR3 spans 15 amino acids. CDR1 is SGHDN, CDR2 FVKESK, per germline. TCRdb re-analysed the 5' RACE reads in MiXCR, keeping a single row per CDR3 protein. Of approximately 65,000 distinct CDR3 sequences in the sample, over 4% were seen once. This clonotype was detected ten times or more. V and J are TRBV14 and TRBJ2-1, with unresolved D. Material for sequencing was PBMCs. The clonotype was recovered from a human donor with multiple sclerosis. The donor label of this sample is uncertain. In DNA form, the CDR3 reads TGTGCCAGCAGCCCTCATGTTGACGGCTACAATGAGCAGTTCTTC. Amino acid sequence: CASSPHVDGYNEQFF.